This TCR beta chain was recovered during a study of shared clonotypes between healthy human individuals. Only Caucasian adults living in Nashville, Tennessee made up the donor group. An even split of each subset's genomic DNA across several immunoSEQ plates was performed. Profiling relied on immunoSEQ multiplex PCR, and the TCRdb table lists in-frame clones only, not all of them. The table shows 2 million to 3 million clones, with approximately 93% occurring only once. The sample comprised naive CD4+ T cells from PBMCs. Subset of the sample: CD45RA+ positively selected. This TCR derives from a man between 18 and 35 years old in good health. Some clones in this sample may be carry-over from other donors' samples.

Written as DNA, the CDR3 is TGTGCCAGCAGCCCCATCCGACTAGCGGGGTTCGCGAACACCGGGGAGCTGTTTTTT. Amino acids: CASSPIRLAGFANTGELFF. The chain carries TRBV7-9 and TRBJ2-2; 11 bases line up with TRBD2. The germline V gene encodes CDR1 SEHNR and CDR2 FQNEAQ (reference sequence). After removal of 5 bases from V and 0 bases from J, the junction contained 11 bases not matched to a gene. This CDR3 is built from 19 residues.